The sequence of this T cell receptor beta chain was determined in a study of regulatory T cells in long-lasting Graves disease. Looking at the study overall: Disease was considered persistent Graves' disease after over 5 years of antithyroid drugs (with positive TSH receptor antibodies).

Arm-PCR with iRepertoire HTBI primers amplified the CDR3 regions for these TCR beta libraries. TCRdb analysed the multiplex PCR reads with MiXCR anew, one entry per CDR3 protein. The sample records 600,000 to 850,000 distinct CDR3 sequences, 25% to 35% being singletons. This clonotype was picked up a small number of times. The CDR3 sequence is 14 residues long. Germline V gene lookup returns CDR1 MNHNS and CDR2 SASEGT. Trimming took 7 bases from V and 5 from J, leaving 18 bases between them. Described time point: persistent/refractory GD, antithyroid drugs over 5 years with positive TRAb. From RNA extracted from PBMCs, the TCR library was made.

This TCR came from a female donor with Graves disease. The J gene is TRBJ2-7, the V gene TRBV6-1; D gene ambiguous. The sample here was peripheral blood mononuclear cells (PBMCs), taken when the disease was refractory, from a patient treated with antithyroid drugs. The CDR3 here is CASTPPGRSDEQYF. In nucleotides, the CDR3 is TGTGCCAGCACTCCGCCGGGCCGCTCGGACGAGCAGTACTTC.